This T cell receptor (beta chain) was recorded in a study of T cell responses to AZD1222 COVID-19 vaccine. Study context: Recipients boosted at about 4 weeks or about 12 weeks are pooled.

Broader study findings: Repertoires were collected only later (after the peak T cell response had occurred). The sample set comprised mostly white British donors with more females, and clonal diversity was possibly underestimated. Reportedly, nearly half the spike-specific TCRs target unmutated variant regions.

Sequenced by immunoSEQ multiplex PCR; TCRdb stores in-frame clones only, minus some. The sample yields about 120,000 clones, 89% seen once. About this clone: Its antigen is unidentified.

Per the germline V gene, CDR1 is LGHNA and CDR2 is YNFKEQ. V lost 0 bases, J lost 0 bases, and 12 bases lay in between. The CDR3 is made up of 18 amino acids. Specimen: peripheral blood, collected on day 0 of AZD1222 vaccination. V is TRBV4-2 and J is TRBJ2-6; TRBD2 might be the D (6 bases). The source of this sequence is an adult in good health. CDR3 loop: CASSQDPGGGSGANVLTF. The CDR3 DNA sequence: TGTGCCAGCAGCCAAGACCCCGGGGGAGGCTCTGGGGCCAACGTCCTGACTTTC.